This T cell receptor (beta chain) was profiled in a study of T cell responses to AZD1222 COVID-19 vaccine. Produced via immunoSEQ multiplex PCR; TCRdb's table is partial and in-frame only. The data show under 110,000 clones, about 92% seen once. CDR3 length: 13 residues. Trimming removed 4 bases from V and 7 bases from J, with 11 bases in between. The germline gives CDR1 LNHDA, CDR2 SQIVND (reference sequence). The sequence was obtained from an adult who received the AZD1222 COVID-19 vaccine. Sequencing was performed on peripheral blood, taken 28 days after the second AZD1222 dose. The V call is TRBV19, the J call TRBJ2-1; no reliable D call. CDR3 residues: CASSTGALNEQFF. As DNA, the CDR3 is TGTGCCAGTAGTACTGGTGCCTTGAATGAGCAGTTCTTC.